There are many counts of the clone carrying this T cell receptor beta chain. The target antigen is unknown. These data are taken from a study of CD8 T cells in ankylosing spondylitis. TCRdb reprocessed the 5' RACE reads via MiXCR and lists one record per CDR3 protein. The sample lists about 510,000 distinct CDR3 sequences, roughly 5.3% occurring once. Overall study findings and caveats: Some of these motif variants have turned up before, in reports on reactive arthritis synovial fluid and blood. Ankylosing spondylitis blood seemed to carry a telltale TCR beta motif made of under ten highly homologous variants. The clones that were linked to disease were reported to be significantly enriched in matched synovial fluid samples from ankylosing spondylitis patients.

This CDR3 has 14 amino acids. Germline V gene sequence: CDR1 SQVTM, CDR2 ANQGSEA. Trimming removed 3 bases from V and 7 bases from J, with 17 bases in between. This receptor was obtained from a male donor with ankylosing spondylitis. The specimen was blood, either unsorted or a sorted T cell fraction (not recorded which). J is TRBJ2-3 and V is TRBV29-1; possibly TRBD2 for D (7 bases). CDR3 bases: TGCAGCGTTGACCCTGCGGGGGCCCCCAATACGCAGTATTTT. Translating gives CSVDPAGAPNTQYF.